This TCR beta chain was identified during a study of early T cells in non-severe SARS-CoV-2 infection. Study summary: RNA in bulk from unsorted whole blood was sequenced, and chains were unpaired.

Study findings and constraints: In VDJdb matching, anti-spike CD8 responses were favored while private and CD4 specificities went missing.

This clonotype was recorded only once. Its antigen is unknown. Attachment of unique molecular identifiers to individual cDNA molecules was performed. TCRdb recomputed calls from the 5' RACE reads with MiXCR, one row per CDR3 protein. The sample carries more than 40,000 distinct CDR3 sequences, 5% to 6% recorded once. The CDR3 loop spans 14 amino acids. V was pared by 0 bases and J by 5 bases, with 9 bases between. The V gene's germline CDR1 is SGHDN and CDR2 FVKESK. This receptor was taken from an adult who was a healthcare worker with PCR-confirmed SARS-CoV-2 infection or an uninfected control (not recorded which). The sequenced sample was whole blood, obtained at baseline. The rearrangement links TRBV14 to TRBJ2-3; perhaps TRBD1 as D (6 bases). CDR3 residues: CASSQDLGGDTQYF. Written as DNA, the CDR3 is TGTGCCAGCAGCCAAGATCTAGGGGGAGATACGCAGTATTTT.